This T cell receptor beta chain was identified during a study of cytomegalovirus exposure and HLA in healthy donors. On the study more broadly: Researchers previously reported finding roughly 120 million unique TCR beta sequences from 170 million or so T cells. Findings of the study overall: An analysis was carried out at a later point. It showed that HLA-associated TCR beta chains were more clonally expanded than equally common non-associated chains. In a later analysis, V- and J-gene trimming of beta chains associated with a DCLRE1C missense variant, replicated independently.

Notes on this clone: Its target is not known.

Primers included in the PCR were 60 Vbeta and 13 Jbeta primers. Authors' methods: There were around 80 million unique TCR beta chains by a later count, and around 10 million of them were shared. Data came from immunoSEQ multiplex PCR; TCRdb stores just in-frame clones and leaves some out. That table supplies the V and J calls and clone size; D and trimming were determined from the DNA. Found here are approximately 220,000 clones, roughly 80% of them singletons; the top ten hold 2.9%. Germline V lookup: CDR1 MDHEN, CDR2 SYDVKM. This CDR3 has 18 amino acids. The V and J ends lost 5 bases and 0 bases, in that order; junction bases with no gene match: 8.

The sample comprised PBMCs. The rearrangement joins TRBV28 to TRBJ1-6; 9 bases line up with TRBD1. The sequence derives from a man younger than 45 in good health and CMV-seronegative. CDR3 coding DNA: TGTGCCAGCAGTGGCCTCCGGGACAGGGTCTCCTATAATTCACCCCTCCACTTT. This gives the protein CASSGLRDRVSYNSPLHF.